This is a list of T cell receptor beta chains from one sample in a study of blood T cell repertoires in COVID-19. Profiling relied on immunoSEQ multiplex PCR, and the TCRdb table lists in-frame clones only, not all of them. The table lists roughly 180,000 clones, approximately 85% of them singletons. The material sequenced was peripheral blood. The receptors originated from a man older than 75 with COVID-19, enrolled during active disease. Each CDR3 is given with its conserved first and last residue. Each record gives: D gene, clone size, J gene, V gene, CDR3 protein, CDR3 DNA. D genes are given only for firm matches. The size entry is marked missing in some rows and otherwise reads once, few, many or a size class.

d_gene: TRBD2; abundance: .; j_gene: TRBJ2-1; v_gene: TRBV4-2; CDR3aa: CASSQEPLAGGQGNEQFF; CDR3nt: TGTGCCAGCAGCCAAGAACCTCTGGCGGGGGGGCAGGGCAATGAGCAGTTCTTC
d_gene: TRBD1; abundance: once; j_gene: TRBJ1-4; v_gene: TRBV28; CDR3aa: CASSFHRGTNEKLFF; CDR3nt: TGTGCCAGCAGTTTCCACAGGGGAACTAATGAAAAACTGTTTTTT
d_gene: TRBD2; abundance: once; j_gene: TRBJ2-3; v_gene: TRBV9; CDR3aa: CASSVDRGGITDTQYF; CDR3nt: TGTGCCAGCAGCGTAGACCGGGGGGGGATCACAGATACGCAGTATTTT
d_gene: TRBD1; abundance: few; j_gene: TRBJ1-1; v_gene: TRBV4-2; CDR3aa: CASSQDNDRGMSEAFF; CDR3nt: TGTGCCAGCAGCCAAGATAACGACAGGGGTATGTCTGAAGCTTTCTTT
d_gene: TRBD2; abundance: .; j_gene: TRBJ2-1; v_gene: TRBV3-1/TRBV3-2; CDR3aa: CASSHTGTSGGADEQFF; CDR3nt: TGTGCCAGCAGCCATACCGGGACTAGCGGGGGGGCGGATGAGCAGTTCTTC
d_gene: TRBD1; abundance: once; j_gene: TRBJ2-7; v_gene: TRBV6-2/TRBV6-3; CDR3aa: CASSKGQPGPYEQYF; CDR3nt: TGTGCCAGCAGTAAGGGACAGCCGGGACCCTACGAGCAGTACTTC
d_gene: .; abundance: .; j_gene: TRBJ2-7; v_gene: TRBV4-3; CDR3aa: CASSQDNQASYEQYF; CDR3nt: TGCGCCAGCAGCCAAGATAACCAGGCCTCCTACGAGCAGTACTTC
d_gene: TRBD2; abundance: .; j_gene: TRBJ2-3; v_gene: TRBV6-6; CDR3aa: CASSPSRLAGGADTQYF; CDR3nt: TGTGCCAGCAGTCCCAGTCGGCTAGCGGGGGGTGCAGATACGCAGTATTTT
d_gene: TRBD2; abundance: .; j_gene: TRBJ2-1; v_gene: TRBV7-3; CDR3aa: CASSLRGGSSYNEQFF; CDR3nt: TGTGCCAGCAGCCTGCGGGGGGGAAGCTCCTACAATGAGCAGTTCTTC
d_gene: .; abundance: .; j_gene: TRBJ1-5; v_gene: TRBV6-5; CDR3aa: CASSPDTNQPQHF; CDR3nt: TGTGCCAGCAGTCCGGACACCAATCAGCCCCAGCATTTT
d_gene: .; abundance: .; j_gene: TRBJ1-2; v_gene: TRBV6-5; CDR3aa: CASSPASMDGYTF; CDR3nt: TGTGCCAGCAGCCCCGCCAGTATGGATGGCTACACCTTC
d_gene: .; abundance: few; j_gene: TRBJ1-6; v_gene: TRBV28; CDR3aa: CASSLGRVRSPLHF; CDR3nt: TGTGCCAGCAGTTTGGGCAGGGTACGGTCACCCCTCCACTTT
d_gene: TRBD1; abundance: once; j_gene: TRBJ2-2; v_gene: TRBV4-2; CDR3aa: CASSQNQGAQSGELFF; CDR3nt: TGTGCCAGCAGCCAAAATCAGGGGGCGCAGTCCGGGGAGCTGTTTTTT
d_gene: .; abundance: .; j_gene: TRBJ1-5; v_gene: TRBV6-5; CDR3aa: CASSPLSNQPQHF; CDR3nt: TGTGCCAGCAGTCCCCTTAGCAATCAGCCCCAGCATTTT
d_gene: .; abundance: .; j_gene: TRBJ2-2; v_gene: TRBV9; CDR3aa: CASSVVGRSGTGELFF; CDR3nt: TGTGCCAGCAGCGTAGTCGGCCGAAGCGGGACCGGGGAGCTGTTTTTT
d_gene: .; abundance: .; j_gene: TRBJ1-5; v_gene: TRBV2; CDR3aa: CASGWETSNQPQHF; CDR3nt: TGTGCCAGCGGCTGGGAGACTAGCAATCAGCCCCAGCATTTT
d_gene: .; abundance: .; j_gene: TRBJ1-3; v_gene: TRBV6-5; CDR3aa: CASSFLSGNTIYF; CDR3nt: TGTGCCAGCAGTTTCCTCTCTGGAAACACCATATATTTT
d_gene: .; abundance: .; j_gene: TRBJ2-7; v_gene: TRBV18; CDR3aa: CASSPGEGEQYF; CDR3nt: TGTGCCAGCTCACCAGGAGAGGGCGAGCAGTACTTC
d_gene: .; abundance: once; j_gene: TRBJ1-5; v_gene: TRBV6-6; CDR3aa: CASGSAPRGRNQPQHF; CDR3nt: TGTGCCAGCGGGAGTGCCCCCCGGGGTCGGAATCAGCCCCAGCATTTT
d_gene: TRBD1; abundance: .; j_gene: TRBJ1-1; v_gene: TRBV6-6; CDR3aa: CASRPQTGMTEAFF; CDR3nt: TGTGCCAGCAGACCTCAGACAGGGATGACTGAAGCTTTCTTT
d_gene: TRBD2; abundance: .; j_gene: TRBJ2-5; v_gene: TRBV3-1/TRBV3-2; CDR3aa: CASSQDGRGTQETQYF; CDR3nt: TGTGCCAGCAGCCAAGATGGGCGGGGGACCCAAGAGACCCAGTACTTC
d_gene: .; abundance: .; j_gene: TRBJ1-5; v_gene: TRBV5-4; CDR3aa: CASSLDGQPQHF; CDR3nt: TGTGCCAGCAGCTTGGACGGGCAGCCCCAGCATTTT
d_gene: .; abundance: .; j_gene: TRBJ2-3; v_gene: TRBV2; CDR3aa: CASSDVTSTDTQYF; CDR3nt: TGTGCCAGCAGTGACGTGACTAGCACAGATACGCAGTATTTT
d_gene: TRBD1; abundance: .; j_gene: TRBJ2-7; v_gene: TRBV28; CDR3aa: CASSPPTGGWEQYF; CDR3nt: TGTGCCAGCAGTCCCCCGACAGGGGGCTGGGAGCAGTACTTC
d_gene: .; abundance: .; j_gene: TRBJ2-2; v_gene: TRBV9; CDR3aa: CASSATTSNTGELFF; CDR3nt: TGTGCCAGCAGCGCCACTACATCGAACACCGGGGAGCTGTTTTTT
d_gene: .; abundance: .; j_gene: TRBJ2-6; v_gene: TRBV9; CDR3aa: CASSFRDITLSGANVLTF; CDR3nt: TGTGCCAGCAGCTTTCGGGACATAACCCTCTCTGGGGCCAACGTCCTGACTTTC
d_gene: TRBD1; abundance: .; j_gene: TRBJ2-2; v_gene: TRBV5-8; CDR3aa: CASSFGTGLNTGELFF; CDR3nt: TGTGCCAGCAGCTTCGGGACAGGGTTGAACACCGGGGAGCTGTTTTTT
d_gene: TRBD1; abundance: .; j_gene: TRBJ2-3; v_gene: TRBV25-1; CDR3aa: CASSATGDGTDTQYF; CDR3nt: TGTGCCAGCAGTGCGACAGGGGATGGCACAGATACGCAGTATTTT
d_gene: TRBD1; abundance: .; j_gene: TRBJ1-2; v_gene: TRBV3-1/TRBV3-2; CDR3aa: CASSRATGAGYTF; CDR3nt: TGTGCCAGCAGCCGCGCCACAGGGGCCGGCTACACCTTC
d_gene: TRBD1; abundance: once; j_gene: TRBJ1-1; v_gene: TRBV11-3; CDR3aa: CASSSRTGDTEAFF; CDR3nt: TGTGCCAGCAGCAGTAGGACAGGGGACACTGAAGCTTTCTTT
d_gene: .; abundance: .; j_gene: TRBJ1-4; v_gene: TRBV21-1; CDR3aa: CASSKARVRGYGLTNEKLFF; CDR3nt: TGTGCCAGCAGCAAAGCCAGGGTCAGAGGATATGGGTTAACTAATGAAAAACTGTTTTTT
d_gene: TRBD1; abundance: .; j_gene: TRBJ1-6; v_gene: TRBV18; CDR3aa: CASSPPGGQGGSPLHF; CDR3nt: TGTGCCAGCTCACCACCGGGCGGACAGGGTGGTTCACCCCTCCACTTT
d_gene: .; abundance: .; j_gene: TRBJ1-2; v_gene: TRBV6-1; CDR3aa: CASSETEVYGYTF; CDR3nt: TGTGCCAGCAGTGAGACTGAGGTCTATGGCTACACCTTC
d_gene: TRBD1; abundance: .; j_gene: TRBJ1-1; v_gene: TRBV5-1; CDR3aa: CASSLGTGGTEAFF; CDR3nt: TGCGCCAGCAGCTTGGGTACAGGGGGCACTGAAGCTTTCTTT
d_gene: .; abundance: .; j_gene: TRBJ1-1; v_gene: TRBV7-8; CDR3aa: CASSLRVLDTEAFF; CDR3nt: TGTGCCAGCAGCTTGAGGGTGCTGGACACTGAAGCTTTCTTT
d_gene: TRBD2; abundance: .; j_gene: TRBJ2-1; v_gene: TRBV27; CDR3aa: CASGRRTSGGDEQFF; CDR3nt: TGTGCCAGCGGACGCCGGACTAGCGGGGGTGATGAGCAGTTCTTC